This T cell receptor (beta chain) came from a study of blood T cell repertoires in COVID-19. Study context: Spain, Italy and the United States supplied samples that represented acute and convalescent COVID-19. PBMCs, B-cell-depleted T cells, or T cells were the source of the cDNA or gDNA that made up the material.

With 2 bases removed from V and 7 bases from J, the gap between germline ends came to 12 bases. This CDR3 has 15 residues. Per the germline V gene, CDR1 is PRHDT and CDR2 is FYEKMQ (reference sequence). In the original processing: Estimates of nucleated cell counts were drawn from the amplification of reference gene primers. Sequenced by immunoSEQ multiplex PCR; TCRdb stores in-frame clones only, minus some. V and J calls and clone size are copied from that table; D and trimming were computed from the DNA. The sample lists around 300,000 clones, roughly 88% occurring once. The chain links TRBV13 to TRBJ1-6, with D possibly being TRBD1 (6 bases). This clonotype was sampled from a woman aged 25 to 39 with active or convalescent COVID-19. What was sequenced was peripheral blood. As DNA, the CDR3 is TGTGCCAGCAGCTTAAACAGGGTGATCAATTCACCCCTCCACTTT. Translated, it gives CASSLNRVINSPLHF.